A selection of T cell receptor beta chains follows, all from one sample in a study of shared clonotypes between healthy human individuals. Assay used: immunoSEQ multiplex PCR; TCRdb lists only in-frame clones, some missing. The repertoire holds roughly 650,000 clones, with roughly 97% as singletons. The sequenced material came from naive CD4+ T cells sorted from blood. These receptor sequences come from a woman between 25 and 40 years old in good health. Both conserved end residues are part of each CDR3. D genes are given only for firm matches. Clone size is not always given. Where it is, it says once, few, many or a class for expanded clones.

clone_size: NA; v_call: TRBV11-2; j_call: TRBJ2-5; d_call: NA; cdr3_nt: TGTGCCAGCAGTCGACACGGGGAGATAGAGACCCAGTACTTC; cdr3_aa: CASSRHGEIETQYF
clone_size: NA; v_call: TRBV6-5; j_call: TRBJ2-1; d_call: TRBD1; cdr3_nt: TGTGCCAGCAGTTCCCCCGACAGGGGTCTGACTGAGCAGTTCTTC; cdr3_aa: CASSSPDRGLTEQFF
clone_size: NA; v_call: TRBV7-2; j_call: TRBJ1-1; d_call: TRBD1; cdr3_nt: TGTGCCAGCAGCTTTTGGGACAGGGGGCCTCTGAACACTGAAGCTTTCTTT; cdr3_aa: CASSFWDRGPLNTEAFF
clone_size: NA; v_call: TRBV4-1; j_call: TRBJ1-5; d_call: TRBD1; cdr3_nt: TGCGCCAGCAGCCAAGGGGACGGGACAGGGGGGTCTGCCCAGCATTTT; cdr3_aa: CASSQGDGTGGSAQHF
clone_size: NA; v_call: TRBV25-1; j_call: TRBJ2-7; d_call: NA; cdr3_nt: TGTGCCAGCCTTCCAGGAGCCCCGAATGCCTACGAGCAGTACTTC; cdr3_aa: CASLPGAPNAYEQYF
clone_size: NA; v_call: TRBV5-6; j_call: TRBJ2-2; d_call: TRBD2; cdr3_nt: TGTGCCAGCAGCCCACGGGACTACAACACCGGGGAGCTGTTTTTT; cdr3_aa: CASSPRDYNTGELFF
clone_size: NA; v_call: TRBV25-1; j_call: TRBJ2-5; d_call: NA; cdr3_nt: TGTGCCAGCAGTGCACCCACAGGGATTGAGACCCAGTACTTC; cdr3_aa: CASSAPTGIETQYF
clone_size: NA; v_call: TRBV7-2; j_call: TRBJ2-7; d_call: TRBD1; cdr3_nt: TGTGCCAGCAGCCCGGGACAGCCGGCCTACGAGCAGTACTTC; cdr3_aa: CASSPGQPAYEQYF
clone_size: NA; v_call: TRBV28; j_call: TRBJ2-5; d_call: NA; cdr3_nt: TGTGCCAGCAGTTCCGGACAGTTGTTATTCCAAGAGACCCAGTACTTC; cdr3_aa: CASSSGQLLFQETQYF
clone_size: NA; v_call: TRBV30; j_call: TRBJ2-1; d_call: NA; cdr3_nt: TGTGCCGAAGCGGGCGAAGGGTCTTACAATGAGCAGTTCTTC; cdr3_aa: CAEAGEGSYNEQFF
clone_size: NA; v_call: TRBV5-1; j_call: TRBJ1-5; d_call: NA; cdr3_nt: TGCGCCAGCAGCTTGGTGCACAGGGCACTCAATCAGCCCCAGCATTTT; cdr3_aa: CASSLVHRALNQPQHF
clone_size: NA; v_call: TRBV28; j_call: TRBJ1-1; d_call: TRBD1; cdr3_nt: TGTGCCAGATGGAACAGGGGGCTCAGTGAAGCTTTCTTT; cdr3_aa: CARWNRGLSEAFF
clone_size: NA; v_call: TRBV7-2; j_call: TRBJ2-2; d_call: TRBD2; cdr3_nt: TGTGCCAGCAGCACTAGCGGAGTAAACACCGGGGAGCTGTTTTTT; cdr3_aa: CASSTSGVNTGELFF
clone_size: NA; v_call: TRBV7-8; j_call: TRBJ2-5; d_call: NA; cdr3_nt: TGTGCCAGCAGCTGGGTTGTGCAAGAGACCCAGTACTTC; cdr3_aa: CASSWVVQETQYF
clone_size: NA; v_call: TRBV18; j_call: TRBJ1-5; d_call: TRBD1; cdr3_nt: TGTGCCAGCTCACCATCGGGGACAGGGTATTATCAGCCCCAGCATTTT; cdr3_aa: CASSPSGTGYYQPQHF
clone_size: NA; v_call: TRBV10-1; j_call: TRBJ2-7; d_call: TRBD2; cdr3_nt: TGCGCCAGCAGTGGGACAGCGGGAGGGCCCTACGAGCAGTACTTC; cdr3_aa: CASSGTAGGPYEQYF
clone_size: NA; v_call: TRBV9; j_call: TRBJ1-2; d_call: NA; cdr3_nt: TGTGCCAGCAGCGCCTGGACAGTCCTTACCTATGGCTACACCTTC; cdr3_aa: CASSAWTVLTYGYTF
clone_size: NA; v_call: TRBV2; j_call: TRBJ2-3; d_call: NA; cdr3_nt: TGTGCCAGCAGTACTAATCTTGGGGATACGCAGTATTTT; cdr3_aa: CASSTNLGDTQYF
clone_size: NA; v_call: TRBV29-1; j_call: TRBJ2-7; d_call: NA; cdr3_nt: TGCAGCGTTGAAGGGTGGGTAGCGGATACTGGCGAGCAGTACTTC; cdr3_aa: CSVEGWVADTGEQYF
clone_size: NA; v_call: TRBV9; j_call: TRBJ2-1; d_call: NA; cdr3_nt: TGTGCCAGCAGCGTCGATGGAGGGTCCTACAATGAGCAGTTCTTC; cdr3_aa: CASSVDGGSYNEQFF
clone_size: NA; v_call: TRBV4-1; j_call: TRBJ2-3; d_call: NA; cdr3_nt: TGCGCCAGCAGCCCCGGGACTTATTCGGATACGCAGTATTTT; cdr3_aa: CASSPGTYSDTQYF
clone_size: NA; v_call: TRBV28; j_call: TRBJ2-7; d_call: TRBD2; cdr3_nt: TGTGCCAGCAGAAAGACCGGGACTACGTACGAGCAGTACTTC; cdr3_aa: CASRKTGTTYEQYF
clone_size: NA; v_call: TRBV9; j_call: TRBJ1-1; d_call: TRBD1; cdr3_nt: TGTGCCAGCAGCGATGGACAGGGGAACACTGAAGCTTTCTTT; cdr3_aa: CASSDGQGNTEAFF
clone_size: NA; v_call: TRBV18; j_call: TRBJ2-6; d_call: NA; cdr3_nt: TGTGCCAGCTCACCAATTCCAGGGCGCTCTGGGGCCAACGTCCTGACTTTC; cdr3_aa: CASSPIPGRSGANVLTF
clone_size: few; v_call: TRBV4-1; j_call: TRBJ2-7; d_call: TRBD1; cdr3_nt: TGCGCCAGCAGCCATCCGGGACAGGGGCTCTACGAGCAGTACTTC; cdr3_aa: CASSHPGQGLYEQYF
clone_size: NA; v_call: TRBV7-9; j_call: TRBJ2-5; d_call: NA; cdr3_nt: TGTGCCAGCAGGTCCGGGATCCAAGAGACCCAGTACTTC; cdr3_aa: CASRSGIQETQYF
clone_size: once; v_call: TRBV5-1; j_call: TRBJ2-7; d_call: TRBD1; cdr3_nt: TGCGCCAGCAGCCGCCGGGACAGGGACTACGAGCAGTACTTC; cdr3_aa: CASSRRDRDYEQYF
clone_size: NA; v_call: TRBV9; j_call: TRBJ1-5; d_call: TRBD1; cdr3_nt: TGTGCCAGCAGCCTGGGACAGGGGAATCAGCCCCAGCATTTT; cdr3_aa: CASSLGQGNQPQHF
clone_size: NA; v_call: TRBV18; j_call: TRBJ2-2; d_call: NA; cdr3_nt: TGTGCCAGCTCACCACCGAGCCAGGGAATCACCGGGGAGCTGTTTTTT; cdr3_aa: CASSPPSQGITGELFF